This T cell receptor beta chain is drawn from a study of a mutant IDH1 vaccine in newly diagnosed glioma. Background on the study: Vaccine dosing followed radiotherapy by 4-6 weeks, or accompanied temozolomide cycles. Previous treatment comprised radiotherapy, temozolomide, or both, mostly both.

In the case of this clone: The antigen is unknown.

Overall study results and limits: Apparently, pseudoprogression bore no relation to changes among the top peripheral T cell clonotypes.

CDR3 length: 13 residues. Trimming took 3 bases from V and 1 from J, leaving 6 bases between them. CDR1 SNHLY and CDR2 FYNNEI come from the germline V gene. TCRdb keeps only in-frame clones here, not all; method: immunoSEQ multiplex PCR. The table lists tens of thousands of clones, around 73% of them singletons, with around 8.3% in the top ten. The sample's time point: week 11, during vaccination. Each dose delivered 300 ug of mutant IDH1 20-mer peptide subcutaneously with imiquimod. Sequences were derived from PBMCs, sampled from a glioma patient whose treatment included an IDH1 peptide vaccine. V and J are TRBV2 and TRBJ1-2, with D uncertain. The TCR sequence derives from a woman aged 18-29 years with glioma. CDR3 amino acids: CASSDLFNYGYTF. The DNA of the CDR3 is TGTGCCAGCAGTGATCTTTTTAACTATGGCTACACCTTC.